Reported below is one T cell receptor (beta chain). This clonotype was detected only a few times. The antigen this receptor binds is unknown. Nothing much larger sits one base from this clone, and base qualities are not available. The sample originates from a study of early T cells in non-severe SARS-CoV-2 infection (dated by TCRdb to 2020 to 2022). Regarding the complete study: Bulk RNA from unsorted whole blood was used for TCR sequencing, so alpha and beta chains could not be paired.

The library was produced with 5' RACE. The data were produced on a NextSeq 500. To correct for sequencing error and PCR bias, the TCR library protocol tagged individual cDNA molecules with unique molecular identifiers. TCR alpha and beta chains were both sequenced, and the abundances of alpha and beta sequences in each sample were closely correlated with each other. In the authors' own workflow: V gene, J gene and CDR3 annotation of TCR sequences was performed with Decombinator V4. TCRs were defined as expanded if a significant change between any two time points was detected under a Poisson model with p below 0.0001. TCR abundances were normalised to the total number of TCRs sequenced in each sample and reported as counts per million. TRAV1-2 paired with TRAJ12, TRAJ20 or TRAJ33 defined MAIT TCRs, while TRAV10 paired with TRAJ18 defined iNKT TCRs. A search of VDJdb, accessed on 1 November 2021, was run for TCRs annotated to CMV, EBV and SARS-CoV-2, with TCRs annotated for multiple antigens excluded. The public reads were run again by TCRdb, first through fastp at Q25 and then through MiXCR, and only productive beta chains were kept. CDR3 protein sequences are deduplicated, and each keeps its most common genes and DNA. The V and J calls and clone size are TCRdb's, not the authors'. A total of approximately 50,000 distinct CDR3 sequences appear in this sample, 9.5% to 12% of them only once. Roughly an eighth of the sample is held by the ten biggest clonotypes.

The study was a case-control design nested within a healthcare worker cohort in London, UK, with weekly nasopharyngeal swab PCR tests and blood sampling. Between 23 and 31 March 2020, the week of the UK lockdown, healthcare workers were enrolled and then followed up weekly for as long as 16 weeks. The germline V gene yields SGHAT for CDR1 and FQNNGV for CDR2. Ends trimmed: V by 5 bases, J by 4 bases; bases unmatched to a gene: 10. The CDR3, cysteine through phenylalanine, is 15 amino acids long. The DNA shown is the 45-base CDR3, in frame from base 1. The full study reports these points: VDJdb matching was skewed toward anti-spike CD8 responses and likely underestimated virus-specific expansions by missing private and CD4 specificities.

The receptor was isolated from an adult who was a healthcare worker with PCR-confirmed SARS-CoV-2 infection or an uninfected control (not recorded which). The sequenced material came from whole blood. The chain uses TRBV11-2 and TRBJ1-1; 7 of the junction bases match TRBD1. The CDR3 loop reads CASSPPQGVGTEAFF. The DNA reads as follows: TGTGCCAGCAGCCCCCCCCAGGGGGTCGGCACTGAAGCTTTCTTT.